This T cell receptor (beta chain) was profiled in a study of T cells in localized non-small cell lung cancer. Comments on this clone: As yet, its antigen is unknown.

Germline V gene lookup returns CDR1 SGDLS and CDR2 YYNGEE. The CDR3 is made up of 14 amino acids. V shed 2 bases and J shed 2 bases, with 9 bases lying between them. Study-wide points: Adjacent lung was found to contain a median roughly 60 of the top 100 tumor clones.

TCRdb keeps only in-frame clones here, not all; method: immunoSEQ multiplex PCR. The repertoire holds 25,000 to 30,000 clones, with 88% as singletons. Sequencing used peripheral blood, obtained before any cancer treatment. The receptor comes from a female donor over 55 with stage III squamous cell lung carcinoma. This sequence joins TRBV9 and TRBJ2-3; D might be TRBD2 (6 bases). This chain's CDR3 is CASSVSGYTDTQYF. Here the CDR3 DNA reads TGTGCCAGCAGCGTTAGCGGCTACACAGATACGCAGTATTTT.